Given below is one T cell receptor beta chain in context. Its antigen is not identified. Sequencing was performed with immunoSEQ multiplex PCR; in TCRdb, only in-frame clones are kept and a portion is missing. The data contain around 95,000 clones, 85% to 95% of them singletons. The sample is drawn from a study of T cell responses to AZD1222 COVID-19 vaccine. Study conclusions and caveats: The donor group comprised mostly white British people and more females; the analysis possibly underestimated clonal diversity.

The CDR3 consists of 12 residues. V shed 8 bases and J shed 4 bases, with 11 bases lying between them. CDR1 and CDR2 (germline): MNHEY, SMNVEV (reference sequence). The specimen was peripheral blood, collected on day 0 of AZD1222 vaccination. This TCR came from an adult in good health. V and J are TRBV27 and TRBJ1-2, with D perhaps matching TRBD1 (5 bases). The CDR3, as DNA: TGTGCCAGCCGCTCCGGGGGCTATGGCTACACCTTC. Translation gives CASRSGGYGYTF.